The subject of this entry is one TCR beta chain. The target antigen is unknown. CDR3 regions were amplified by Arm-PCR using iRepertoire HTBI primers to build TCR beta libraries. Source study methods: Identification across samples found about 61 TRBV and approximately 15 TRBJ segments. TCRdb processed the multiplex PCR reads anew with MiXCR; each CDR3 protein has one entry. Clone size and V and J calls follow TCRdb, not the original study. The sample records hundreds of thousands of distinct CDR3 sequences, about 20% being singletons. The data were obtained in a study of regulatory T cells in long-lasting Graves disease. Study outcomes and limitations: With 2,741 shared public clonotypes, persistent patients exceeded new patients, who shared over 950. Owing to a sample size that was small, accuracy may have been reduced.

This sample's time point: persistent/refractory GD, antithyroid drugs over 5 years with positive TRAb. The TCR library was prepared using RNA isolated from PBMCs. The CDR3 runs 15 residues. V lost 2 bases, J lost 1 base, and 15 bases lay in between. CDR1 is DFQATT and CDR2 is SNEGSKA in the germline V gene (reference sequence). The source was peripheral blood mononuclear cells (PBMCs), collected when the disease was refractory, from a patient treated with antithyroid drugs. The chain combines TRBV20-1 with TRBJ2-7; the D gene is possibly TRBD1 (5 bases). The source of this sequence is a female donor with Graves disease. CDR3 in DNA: TGCAGTGCTAGACCGAGACAGCCTCTTTCCTACGAGCAGTACTTC. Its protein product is CSARPRQPLSYEQYF.